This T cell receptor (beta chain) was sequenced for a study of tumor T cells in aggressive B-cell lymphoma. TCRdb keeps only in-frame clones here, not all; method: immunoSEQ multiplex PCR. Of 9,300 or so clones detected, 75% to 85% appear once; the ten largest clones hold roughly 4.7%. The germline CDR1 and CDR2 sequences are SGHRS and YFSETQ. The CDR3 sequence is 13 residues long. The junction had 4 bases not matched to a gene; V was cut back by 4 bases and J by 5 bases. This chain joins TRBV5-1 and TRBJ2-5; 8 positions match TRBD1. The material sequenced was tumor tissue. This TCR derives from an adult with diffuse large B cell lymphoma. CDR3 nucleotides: TGCGCCAGCAGCCCCGGACAGGGCGAGACCCAGTACTTC. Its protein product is CASSPGQGETQYF.